This TCR beta chain was documented in a study of read filtering for tumor transcriptome and immune sequencing. General observations from the study: The CD138-negative fraction was mixed bone marrow immune cells, not pure T cells.

Regarding this clonotype: Its cognate antigen is unknown.

The CDR3 covers 11 residues. CDR1 is SQVTM, CDR2 ANQGSEA, per germline. Trimming left V 8 bases short and J 6 bases short, with 12 bases between. This library used roughly 400 ng RNA and molecular barcoded adaptors spanning alpha/delta and beta/gamma chains. TCRdb itself ran the reads through MiXCR, one entry per CDR3 protein. The table includes about 130,000 distinct CDR3 sequences, 13% detected once. The chain uses TRBV29-1 and TRBJ2-3; a possible D gene is TRBD2 (5 bases). Input material: a population of CD138-negative cells sorted from bone marrow. The source of this sequence is a donor aged 40 or over with multiple myeloma. DNA for the CDR3: TGCAGCATAGCCAGAGGGGATACGCAGTATTTT. Residues: CSIARGDTQYF.